These T cell receptor beta chains were read from a single sample in a study of blood T cell repertoires in COVID-19. Clones were sequenced by immunoSEQ multiplex PCR, and TCRdb holds only the in-frame ones, with some missing. The sample lists fewer than 120,000 clones, more than 75% seen once, with roughly 3.3% in the top ten. The sequencing input was peripheral blood. Source of these receptors: a woman aged 45 to 65 with acute or convalescent COVID-19. The CDR3 runs from the conserved cysteine through the conserved F or W. The D gene is left open where the match is weak. The size of a clone is reported for some rows only, either as once, few or many, or as a class for expanded clones.

V gene: TRBV10-1
J gene: TRBJ2-7
D gene: -
clone size: once
CDR3 protein: CASTAGTYYEQYF
CDR3 DNA: TGCGCCAGCACAGCCGGGACATACTACGAGCAGTACTTC

V gene: TRBV5-1
J gene: TRBJ2-7
D gene: -
clone size: -
CDR3 protein: CASSLFGSSSSANEQYF
CDR3 DNA: TGCGCCAGCAGCTTGTTCGGGTCTTCTAGTTCGGCGAACGAGCAGTACTTC

V gene: TRBV7-8
J gene: TRBJ1-2
D gene: -
clone size: -
CDR3 protein: CASSHSPNRDTYGYTF
CDR3 DNA: TGTGCCAGCAGCCACTCCCCAAACCGGGACACCTATGGCTACACCTTC

V gene: TRBV6-6
J gene: TRBJ2-7
D gene: TRBD2
clone size: -
CDR3 protein: CASSPAGSSYEQYF
CDR3 DNA: TGTGCCAGCAGCCCAGCGGGAAGCTCCTACGAGCAGTACTTC

V gene: TRBV29-1
J gene: TRBJ1-2
D gene: -
clone size: -
CDR3 protein: CSVEDQTFEGTF
CDR3 DNA: TGCAGCGTTGAAGACCAGACCTTCGAGGGCACCTTC

V gene: TRBV5-1
J gene: TRBJ2-7
D gene: -
clone size: -
CDR3 protein: CASNRERPVDEQYF
CDR3 DNA: TGCGCCAGCAACCGGGAGAGGCCCGTCGACGAGCAGTACTTC

V gene: TRBV29-1
J gene: TRBJ1-2
D gene: TRBD1
clone size: -
CDR3 protein: CSVEGQGFGGYTF
CDR3 DNA: TGCAGCGTTGAGGGACAGGGCTTCGGTGGCTACACCTTC

V gene: TRBV9
J gene: TRBJ1-2
D gene: -
clone size: -
CDR3 protein: CASSVAPGYGYTF
CDR3 DNA: TGTGCCAGCAGCGTAGCTCCAGGGTACGGCTACACCTTC

V gene: TRBV19
J gene: TRBJ1-4
D gene: TRBD1
clone size: -
CDR3 protein: CASSIQGAPTNEKLFF
CDR3 DNA: TGTGCCAGTAGTATTCAGGGGGCCCCAACTAATGAAAAACTGTTTTTT

V gene: TRBV7-7
J gene: TRBJ2-5
D gene: -
clone size: -
CDR3 protein: CASSLGRSEVETQYF
CDR3 DNA: TGTGCCAGCAGCTTAGGAAGATCTGAGGTGGAGACCCAGTACTTC

V gene: TRBV7-2
J gene: TRBJ1-5
D gene: -
clone size: -
CDR3 protein: CASSPDRNSNQPQHF
CDR3 DNA: TGTGCCAGCAGTCCCGACAGAAATAGCAATCAGCCCCAGCATTTT

V gene: TRBV28
J gene: TRBJ2-7
D gene: -
clone size: few
CDR3 protein: CASSKRFYEQYF
CDR3 DNA: TGTGCCAGTTCCAAGAGGTTCTACGAGCAGTACTTC

V gene: TRBV6-5
J gene: TRBJ2-2
D gene: -
clone size: -
CDR3 protein: CASSPSPLNTGELFF
CDR3 DNA: TGTGCCAGCAGTCCCTCTCCCTTGAACACCGGGGAGCTGTTTTTT

V gene: TRBV15
J gene: TRBJ1-1
D gene: -
clone size: -
CDR3 protein: CATSDGNFFATEAFF
CDR3 DNA: TGTGCCACCAGCGACGGGAATTTCTTCGCCACTGAAGCTTTCTTT

V gene: TRBV9
J gene: TRBJ2-7
D gene: TRBD1
clone size: -
CDR3 protein: CASSVAGQAVYEQYF
CDR3 DNA: TGTGCCAGCAGCGTCGCCGGACAGGCGGTCTACGAGCAGTACTTC

V gene: TRBV2
J gene: TRBJ1-5
D gene: -
clone size: -
CDR3 protein: CASRAGVSNQPQHF
CDR3 DNA: TGTGCCAGCAGAGCAGGGGTTAGCAATCAGCCCCAGCATTTT

V gene: TRBV2
J gene: TRBJ2-5
D gene: TRBD2
clone size: -
CDR3 protein: CASSDGRESHSETQYF
CDR3 DNA: TGTGCCAGCAGTGATGGGCGGGAGTCTCATTCAGAGACCCAGTACTTC

V gene: TRBV5-1
J gene: TRBJ1-1
D gene: -
clone size: -
CDR3 protein: CASSLAVNTEAFF
CDR3 DNA: TGCGCCAGCAGCTTGGCTGTGAACACTGAAGCTTTCTTT

V gene: TRBV19
J gene: TRBJ2-2
D gene: TRBD1
clone size: -
CDR3 protein: CASIDRGYTGELFF
CDR3 DNA: TGTGCCAGTATCGACAGGGGTTACACCGGGGAGCTGTTTTTT

V gene: TRBV27
J gene: TRBJ2-3
D gene: TRBD2
clone size: -
CDR3 protein: CASSSLGTSGSRGKDTQYF
CDR3 DNA: TGTGCCAGCAGTTCACTCGGGACTAGCGGGAGTAGAGGGAAAGATACGCAGTATTTT

V gene: TRBV28
J gene: TRBJ2-7
D gene: TRBD1
clone size: -
CDR3 protein: CASSGAGQGALSEQYF
CDR3 DNA: TGTGCCAGCAGCGGCGCAGGCCAGGGGGCATTAAGCGAGCAGTACTTC

V gene: TRBV12-3/TRBV12-4
J gene: TRBJ2-3
D gene: -
clone size: -
CDR3 protein: CASSTLSTDTQYF
CDR3 DNA: TGTGCCAGCAGTACTCTTAGCACAGATACGCAGTATTTT

V gene: TRBV9
J gene: TRBJ2-7
D gene: -
clone size: -
CDR3 protein: CASSVKQGAREQYF
CDR3 DNA: TGTGCCAGCAGCGTAAAACAGGGAGCGCGTGAGCAGTACTTC

V gene: TRBV5-1
J gene: TRBJ2-2
D gene: -
clone size: -
CDR3 protein: CASMVGPNTGELFF
CDR3 DNA: TGCGCCAGCATGGTGGGGCCGAACACCGGGGAGCTGTTTTTT

V gene: TRBV19
J gene: TRBJ2-3
D gene: -
clone size: once
CDR3 protein: CASSNAGYADTQYF
CDR3 DNA: TGTGCCAGTAGTAATGCGGGGTACGCAGATACGCAGTATTTT

V gene: TRBV7-7
J gene: TRBJ2-3
D gene: -
clone size: -
CDR3 protein: CASSLGVGAPPDTQYF
CDR3 DNA: TGTGCCAGCAGCTTAGGAGTGGGAGCCCCTCCAGATACGCAGTATTTT

V gene: TRBV2
J gene: TRBJ1-6
D gene: -
clone size: -
CDR3 protein: CASEIPGQQNSPLHF
CDR3 DNA: TGTGCCAGCGAGATACCTGGACAGCAAAATTCACCCCTCCACTTT

V gene: TRBV9
J gene: TRBJ1-1
D gene: TRBD1
clone size: -
CDR3 protein: CASSLTGLNTEAFF
CDR3 DNA: TGTGCCAGCAGTTTGACAGGGCTAAACACTGAAGCTTTCTTT

V gene: TRBV12-5
J gene: TRBJ1-1
D gene: -
clone size: few
CDR3 protein: CASGLSYGTPRRNTEAFF
CDR3 DNA: TGTGCTAGTGGCCTCTCTTACGGGACACCCAGGAGGAACACTGAAGCTTTCTTT

V gene: TRBV29-1
J gene: TRBJ2-7
D gene: -
clone size: -
CDR3 protein: CSVSDKSYEQYF
CDR3 DNA: TGCAGCGTATCGGACAAGTCCTACGAGCAGTACTTC

V gene: TRBV19
J gene: TRBJ1-5
D gene: -
clone size: -
CDR3 protein: CASSPRRGNQPQHF
CDR3 DNA: TGTGCCAGTAGTCCCCGCAGGGGCAATCAGCCCCAGCATTTT

V gene: TRBV5-6
J gene: TRBJ2-2
D gene: TRBD2
clone size: -
CDR3 protein: CASSLARLAGVAGELFF
CDR3 DNA: TGTGCCAGCAGCTTGGCCAGGCTAGCGGGAGTGGCCGGGGAGCTGTTTTTT

V gene: TRBV27
J gene: TRBJ2-7
D gene: TRBD2
clone size: -
CDR3 protein: CASSPAGTSGIVLNEQYF
CDR3 DNA: TGTGCCAGCAGTCCTGCCGGGACTAGCGGGATCGTCCTCAACGAGCAGTACTTC

V gene: TRBV24-1
J gene: TRBJ2-3
D gene: -
clone size: once
CDR3 protein: CATSDSPSTGDTDTQYF
CDR3 DNA: TGTGCCACCAGTGATTCACCCTCCACGGGAGACACAGATACGCAGTATTTT

V gene: TRBV28
J gene: TRBJ2-7
D gene: TRBD2
clone size: -
CDR3 protein: CASIPAGPSYEQYF
CDR3 DNA: TGTGCCAGCATCCCAGCGGGACCCTCCTACGAGCAGTACTTC

V gene: TRBV6-5
J gene: TRBJ1-4
D gene: -
clone size: -
CDR3 protein: CASSQVYLGEKLFF
CDR3 DNA: TGTGCCAGTTCACAGGTATACTTAGGAGAAAAACTGTTTTTT

V gene: TRBV2
J gene: TRBJ1-4
D gene: -
clone size: -
CDR3 protein: CASSFQGLFEKLFF
CDR3 DNA: TGTGCCAGCAGTTTCCAGGGTTTATTTGAAAAACTGTTTTTT

V gene: TRBV6-5
J gene: TRBJ2-7
D gene: TRBD2
clone size: -
CDR3 protein: CASSYSGTGGYEQYF
CDR3 DNA: TGTGCCAGCAGTTATTCCGGGACGGGAGGGTACGAGCAGTACTTC

V gene: TRBV19
J gene: TRBJ2-6
D gene: -
clone size: -
CDR3 protein: CASNLQTSGANVLTF
CDR3 DNA: TGTGCCAGTAACTTACAGACCTCTGGGGCCAACGTCCTGACTTTC

V gene: TRBV7-8
J gene: TRBJ2-3
D gene: -
clone size: -
CDR3 protein: CASSRGLSTDTQYF
CDR3 DNA: TGTGCCAGCAGCCGAGGGCTTAGCACAGATACGCAGTATTTT

V gene: TRBV6-4
J gene: TRBJ1-2
D gene: TRBD1
clone size: once
CDR3 protein: CASSDSWTGQGYTF
CDR3 DNA: TGTGCCAGCAGTGACTCTTGGACAGGGCAAGGCTACACCTTC

V gene: TRBV6-5
J gene: TRBJ2-2
D gene: -
clone size: -
CDR3 protein: CASSHPGVSGELFF
CDR3 DNA: TGTGCCAGCAGTCACCCAGGGGTGAGCGGGGAGCTGTTTTTT

V gene: TRBV5-1
J gene: TRBJ2-5
D gene: -
clone size: -
CDR3 protein: CASSLTAGAQETQYF
CDR3 DNA: TGCGCCAGCAGCTTAACCGCAGGGGCCCAAGAGACCCAGTACTTC

V gene: TRBV5-1
J gene: TRBJ2-7
D gene: TRBD2
clone size: -
CDR3 protein: CASSLGGTSTSEQYF
CDR3 DNA: TGCGCCAGCAGCTTGGGAGGGACTAGTACTTCTGAGCAGTACTTC

V gene: TRBV5-6
J gene: TRBJ2-7
D gene: TRBD2
clone size: -
CDR3 protein: CASSPGLAGGYEQYF
CDR3 DNA: TGTGCCAGCAGCCCCGGACTAGCGGGCGGCTACGAGCAGTACTTC